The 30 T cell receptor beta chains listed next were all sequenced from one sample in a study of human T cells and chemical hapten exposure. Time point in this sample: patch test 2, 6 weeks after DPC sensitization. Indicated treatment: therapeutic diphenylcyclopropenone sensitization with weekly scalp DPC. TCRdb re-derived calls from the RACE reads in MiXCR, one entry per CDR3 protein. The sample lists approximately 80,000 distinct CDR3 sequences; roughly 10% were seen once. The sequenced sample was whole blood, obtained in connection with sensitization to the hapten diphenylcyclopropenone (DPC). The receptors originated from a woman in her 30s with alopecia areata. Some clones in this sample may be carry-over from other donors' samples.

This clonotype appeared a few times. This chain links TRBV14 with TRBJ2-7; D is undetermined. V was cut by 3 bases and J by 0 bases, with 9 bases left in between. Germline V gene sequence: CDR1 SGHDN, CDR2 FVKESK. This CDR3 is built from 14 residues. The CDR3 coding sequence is TGTGCCAGCAGCCATCGACCAGACTCCTACGAGCAGTACTTC. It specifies CASSHRPDSYEQYF. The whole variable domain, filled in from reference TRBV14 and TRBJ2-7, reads EAGVTQFPSHSVIEKGQTVTLRCDPISGHDNLYWYRRVMGKEIKFLLHFVKESKQDESGMPNNRFLAERTGGTYSTLKVQPAELEDSGVYFCASSHRPDSYEQYFGPGTRLTVT.

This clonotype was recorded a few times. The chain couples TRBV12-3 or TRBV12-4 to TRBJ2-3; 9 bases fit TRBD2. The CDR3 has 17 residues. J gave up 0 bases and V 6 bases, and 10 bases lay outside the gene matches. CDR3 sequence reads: CASSPPTSGLSTDTQYF. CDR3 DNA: TGTGCCAGCAGCCCCCCAACTAGCGGGCTTAGCACAGATACGCAGTATTTT.

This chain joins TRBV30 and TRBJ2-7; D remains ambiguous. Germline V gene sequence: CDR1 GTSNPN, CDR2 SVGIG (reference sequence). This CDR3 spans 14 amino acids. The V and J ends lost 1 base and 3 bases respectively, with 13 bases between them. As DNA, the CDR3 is TGTGCCTGGAGTGACCCGCCCCTACACTACGAGCAGTACTTC. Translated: CAWSDPPLHYEQYF.

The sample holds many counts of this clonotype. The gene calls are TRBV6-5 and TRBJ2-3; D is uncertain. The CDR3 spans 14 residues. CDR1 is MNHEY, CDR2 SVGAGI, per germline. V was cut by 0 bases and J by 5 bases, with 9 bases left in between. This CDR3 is CASSYSFGEDTQYF. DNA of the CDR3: TGTGCCAGCAGTTACTCGTTTGGCGAAGATACGCAGTATTTT.

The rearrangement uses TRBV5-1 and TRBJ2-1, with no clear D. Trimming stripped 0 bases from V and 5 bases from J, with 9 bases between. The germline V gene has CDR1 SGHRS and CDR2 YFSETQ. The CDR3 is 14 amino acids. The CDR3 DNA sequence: TGCGCCAGCAGCTTGGGGCTACCCAACAATGAGCAGTTCTTC. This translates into CASSLGLPNNEQFF.

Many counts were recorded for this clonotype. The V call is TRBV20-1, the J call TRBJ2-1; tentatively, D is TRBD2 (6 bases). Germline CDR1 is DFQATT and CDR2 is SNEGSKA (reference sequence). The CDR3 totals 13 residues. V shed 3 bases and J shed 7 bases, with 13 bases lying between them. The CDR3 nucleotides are TGCAGTGCTAGGGGGAGGACCAGGAATGAGCAGTTCTTC. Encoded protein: CSARGRTRNEQFF.

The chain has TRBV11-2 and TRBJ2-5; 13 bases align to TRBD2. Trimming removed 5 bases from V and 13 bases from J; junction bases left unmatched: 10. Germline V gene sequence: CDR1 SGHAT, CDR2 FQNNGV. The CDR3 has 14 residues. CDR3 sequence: CASSNRLAGGARYF. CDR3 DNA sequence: TGTGCCAGCAGCAACCGACTAGCGGGGGGCGCCCGGTACTTC.

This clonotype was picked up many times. DNA for the CDR3: TGTGCCAGCAGTTACTCGACAGGTTATAGCAATCAGCCCCAGCATTTT. This translates into CASSYSTGYSNQPQHF. J is TRBJ1-5 and V is TRBV6-2 or TRBV6-3, with D possibly matching TRBD1 (6 bases). V dropped 0 bases and J dropped 0 bases, with 9 bases sitting between them. CDR1 and CDR2 from the germline V gene are MNHEY and SVGEGT. CDR3 length: 16 amino acids.

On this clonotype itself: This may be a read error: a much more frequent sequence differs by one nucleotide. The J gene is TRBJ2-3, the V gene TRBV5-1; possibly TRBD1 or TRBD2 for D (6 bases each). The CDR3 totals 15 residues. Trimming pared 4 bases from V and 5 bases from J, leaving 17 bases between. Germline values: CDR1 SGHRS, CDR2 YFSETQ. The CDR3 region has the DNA TGCGCCAGCAGCCCCCAGGCCGGGGGCTTAGATACGCAGTATTTT. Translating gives CASSPQAGGLDTQYF.

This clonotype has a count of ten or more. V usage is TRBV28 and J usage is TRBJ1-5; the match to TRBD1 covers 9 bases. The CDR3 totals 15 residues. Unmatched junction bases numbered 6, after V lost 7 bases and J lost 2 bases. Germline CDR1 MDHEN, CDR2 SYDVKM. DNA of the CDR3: TGTGCCAGCATCAAGGGGGACAGGGGCAATCAGCCCCAGCATTTT. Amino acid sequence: CASIKGDRGNQPQHF.

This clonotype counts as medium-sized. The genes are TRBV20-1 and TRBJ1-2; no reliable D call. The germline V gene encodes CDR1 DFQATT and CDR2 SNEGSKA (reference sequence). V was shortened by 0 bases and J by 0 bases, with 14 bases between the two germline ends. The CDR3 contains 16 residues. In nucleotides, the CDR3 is TGCAGTGCTAGAGATAGTCACAGTGCGACTAACTATGGCTACACCTTC. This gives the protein CSARDSHSATNYGYTF.

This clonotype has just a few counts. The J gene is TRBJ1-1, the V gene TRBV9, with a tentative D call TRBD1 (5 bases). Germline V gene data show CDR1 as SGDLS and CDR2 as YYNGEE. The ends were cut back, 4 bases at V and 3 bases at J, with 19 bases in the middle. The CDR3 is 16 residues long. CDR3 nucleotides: TGTGCCAGCAGCCCTGCGAGGGGTTCCCTACACACTGAAGCTTTCTTT. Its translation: CASSPARGSLHTEAFF.

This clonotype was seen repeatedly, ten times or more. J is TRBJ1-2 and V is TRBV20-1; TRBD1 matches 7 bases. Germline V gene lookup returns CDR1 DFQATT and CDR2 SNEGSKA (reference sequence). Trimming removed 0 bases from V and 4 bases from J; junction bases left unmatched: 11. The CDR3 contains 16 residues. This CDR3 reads CSARDRSAGDSYGYTF. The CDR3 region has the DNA TGCAGTGCTAGAGATCGGTCCGCTGGGGACAGCTATGGCTACACCTTC.

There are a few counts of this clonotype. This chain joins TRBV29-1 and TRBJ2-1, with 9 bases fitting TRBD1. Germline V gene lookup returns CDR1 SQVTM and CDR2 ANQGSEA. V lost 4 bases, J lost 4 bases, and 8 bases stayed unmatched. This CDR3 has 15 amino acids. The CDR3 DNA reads TGCAGCGTTGCTTACGTGGACAGGGGTTACAATGAGCAGTTCTTC. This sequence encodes CSVAYVDRGYNEQFF.

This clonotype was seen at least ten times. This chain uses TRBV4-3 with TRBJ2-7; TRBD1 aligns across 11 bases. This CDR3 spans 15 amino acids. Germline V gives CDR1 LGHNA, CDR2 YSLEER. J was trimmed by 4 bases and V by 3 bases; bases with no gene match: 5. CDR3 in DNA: TGCGCCAGCAGCCACCGGGACAGGGGGATGTACGAGCAGTACTTC. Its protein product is CASSHRDRGMYEQYF.

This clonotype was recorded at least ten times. For the CDR3, the DNA is TGTGCCTGGAAGGGGGCAAGCTCCTATAATTCACCCCTCCACTTT. This codes for CAWKGASSYNSPLHF. The rearrangement links TRBV30 to TRBJ1-6, with 7 bases lining up with TRBD1. The germline V gene has CDR1 GTSNPN and CDR2 SVGIG (reference sequence). The CDR3 loop spans 15 amino acids. V shed 4 bases and J 0 bases; nucleotides not matched to a gene: 3.

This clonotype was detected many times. CDR3 loop: CASSLNRGEAFF. CDR3 bases: TGTGCCAGCAGCCTAAACCGGGGAGAAGCTTTCTTT. The gene calls are TRBV7-2 and TRBJ1-1; D gene ambiguous. CDR1 SGHTA and CDR2 FQGNSA come from the germline V gene. CDR3 length equals 12 residues. V lost 5 bases and J 8 bases, leaving 12 bases between the germline ends. The full variable domain, in which reference TRBV7-2 and TRBJ1-1 provide the parts outside the CDR3, is GAGVSQSPSNKVTEKGKDVELRCDPISGHTALYWYRQSLGQGLEFLIYFQGNSAPDKSGLPSDRFSAERTGGSVSTLTIQRTQQEDSAVYLCASSLNRGEAFFGQGTRLTVV.

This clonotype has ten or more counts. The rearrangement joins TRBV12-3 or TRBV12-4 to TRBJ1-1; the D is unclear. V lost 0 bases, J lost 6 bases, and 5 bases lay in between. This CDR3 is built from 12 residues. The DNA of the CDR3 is TGTGCCAGCAGTTTAGCCGTGTCTGAAGCTTTCTTT. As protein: CASSLAVSEAFF.

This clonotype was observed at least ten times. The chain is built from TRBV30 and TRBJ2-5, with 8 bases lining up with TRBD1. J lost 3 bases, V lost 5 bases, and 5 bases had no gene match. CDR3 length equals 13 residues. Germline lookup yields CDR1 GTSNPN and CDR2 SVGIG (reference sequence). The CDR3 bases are TGTGCCTGGGCTCAGGGGGCTAAAGAGACCCAGTACTTC. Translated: CAWAQGAKETQYF.

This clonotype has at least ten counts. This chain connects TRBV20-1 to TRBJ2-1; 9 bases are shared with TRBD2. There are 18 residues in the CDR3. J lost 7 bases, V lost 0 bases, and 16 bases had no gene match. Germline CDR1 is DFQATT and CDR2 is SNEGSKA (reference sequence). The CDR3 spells CSARDPKGGTSGLNEQFF. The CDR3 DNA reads TGCAGTGCTAGAGATCCAAAAGGCGGAACTAGCGGGCTAAATGAGCAGTTCTTC.

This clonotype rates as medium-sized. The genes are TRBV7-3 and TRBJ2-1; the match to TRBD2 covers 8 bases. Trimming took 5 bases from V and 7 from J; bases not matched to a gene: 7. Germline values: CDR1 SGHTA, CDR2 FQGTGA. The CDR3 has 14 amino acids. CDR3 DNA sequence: TGTGCCAGCAGCACCGGCGGGGGGCGGAATGAGCAGTTCTTC. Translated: CASSTGGGRNEQFF.

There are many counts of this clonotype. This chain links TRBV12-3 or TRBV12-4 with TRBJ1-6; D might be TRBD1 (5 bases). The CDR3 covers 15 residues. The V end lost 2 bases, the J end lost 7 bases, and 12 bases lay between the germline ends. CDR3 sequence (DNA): TGTGCCAGCAGTTTAAAGGCAGGGAAGAATTCACCCCTCCACTTT. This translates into CASSLKAGKNSPLHF.

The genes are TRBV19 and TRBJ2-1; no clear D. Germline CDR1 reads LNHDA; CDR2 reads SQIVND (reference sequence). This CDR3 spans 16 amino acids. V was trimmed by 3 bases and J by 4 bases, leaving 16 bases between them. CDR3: CASSMDGPKIYNEQFF. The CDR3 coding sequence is TGTGCCAGTAGTATGGACGGCCCGAAGATTTACAATGAGCAGTTCTTC.

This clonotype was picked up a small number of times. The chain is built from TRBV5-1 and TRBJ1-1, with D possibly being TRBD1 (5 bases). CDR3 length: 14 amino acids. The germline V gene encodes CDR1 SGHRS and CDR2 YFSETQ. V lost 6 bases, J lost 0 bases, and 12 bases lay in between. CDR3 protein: CASTPGQLNTEAFF. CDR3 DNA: TGCGCCAGCACCCCAGGACAACTGAACACTGAAGCTTTCTTT.

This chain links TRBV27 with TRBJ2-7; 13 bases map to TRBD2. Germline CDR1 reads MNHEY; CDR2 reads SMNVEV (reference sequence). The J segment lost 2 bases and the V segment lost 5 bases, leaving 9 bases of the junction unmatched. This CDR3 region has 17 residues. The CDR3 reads CASSRRLAGGPAYEQYF. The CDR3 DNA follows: TGTGCCAGCAGTCGAAGACTAGCGGGGGGACCCGCCTACGAGCAGTACTTC.

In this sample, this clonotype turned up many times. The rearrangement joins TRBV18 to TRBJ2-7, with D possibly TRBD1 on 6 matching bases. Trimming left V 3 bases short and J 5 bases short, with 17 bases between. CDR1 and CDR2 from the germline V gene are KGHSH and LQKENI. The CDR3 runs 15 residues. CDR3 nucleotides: TGTGCCAGCTCACCGGACTTGGCAGGGGTCAACGAGCAGTACTTC. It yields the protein CASSPDLAGVNEQYF.

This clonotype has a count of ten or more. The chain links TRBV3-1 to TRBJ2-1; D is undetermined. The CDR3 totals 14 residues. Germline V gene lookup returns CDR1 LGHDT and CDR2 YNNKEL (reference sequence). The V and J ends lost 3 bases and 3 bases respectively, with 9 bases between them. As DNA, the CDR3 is TGTGCCAGCAGCCATAGGAGAAGCTACAATGAGCAGTTCTTC. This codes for CASSHRRSYNEQFF.

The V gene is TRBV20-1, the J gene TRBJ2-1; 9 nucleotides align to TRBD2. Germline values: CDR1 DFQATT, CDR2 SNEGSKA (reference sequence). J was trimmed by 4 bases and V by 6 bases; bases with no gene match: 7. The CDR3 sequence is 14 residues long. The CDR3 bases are TGCAGTGCACGAATTAGCGGGAGTTACAATGAGCAGTTCTTC. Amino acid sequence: CSARISGSYNEQFF.

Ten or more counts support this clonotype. CDR3 protein: CASRMDRGLGQPQHF. CDR3 nucleotides: TGTGCCAGTAGAATGGACAGGGGGTTAGGTCAGCCCCAGCATTTT. The chain uses TRBV19 and TRBJ1-5; 10 nucleotides agree with TRBD1. The germline gives CDR1 LNHDA, CDR2 SQIVND (reference sequence). Germline trimming cut 6 bases from V and 6 bases from J; bases unmatched to any gene: 8. The CDR3 totals 15 residues.

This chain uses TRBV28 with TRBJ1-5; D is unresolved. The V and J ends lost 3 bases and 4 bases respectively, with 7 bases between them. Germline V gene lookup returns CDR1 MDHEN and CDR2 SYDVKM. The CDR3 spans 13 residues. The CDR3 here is CASSFSRNQPQHF. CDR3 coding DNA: TGTGCCAGCAGTTTTTCCAGGAATCAGCCCCAGCATTTT.